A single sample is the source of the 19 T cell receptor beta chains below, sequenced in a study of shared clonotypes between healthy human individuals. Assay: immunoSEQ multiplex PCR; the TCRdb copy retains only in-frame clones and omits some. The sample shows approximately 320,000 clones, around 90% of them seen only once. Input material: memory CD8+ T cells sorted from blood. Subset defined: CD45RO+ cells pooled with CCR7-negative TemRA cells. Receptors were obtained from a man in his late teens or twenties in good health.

The CDR3 DNA reads TGTGCCAGCAGTGGGACAAATAGCAATCAGCCCCAGCATTTT. It codes for CASSGTNSNQPQHF. The J gene is TRBJ1-5, the V gene TRBV2; the D gene is possibly TRBD1 (5 bases). The CDR3 covers 14 residues. Germline CDR1 reads SNHLY; CDR2 reads FYNNEI. V was shortened by 4 bases and J by 0 bases, with 7 bases between the two germline ends.

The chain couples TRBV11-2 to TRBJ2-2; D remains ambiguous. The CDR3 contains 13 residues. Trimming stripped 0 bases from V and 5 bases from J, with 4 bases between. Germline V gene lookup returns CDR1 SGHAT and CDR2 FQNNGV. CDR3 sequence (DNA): TGTGCCAGCAGCTTAGACGGGACCGGGGAGCTGTTTTTT. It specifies CASSLDGTGELFF.

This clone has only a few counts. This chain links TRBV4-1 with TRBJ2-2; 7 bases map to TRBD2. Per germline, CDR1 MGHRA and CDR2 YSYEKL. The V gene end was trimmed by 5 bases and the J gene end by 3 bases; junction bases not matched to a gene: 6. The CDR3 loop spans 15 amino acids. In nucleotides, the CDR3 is TGCGCCAGCAGCTTGCAGCGGGGAGACACCGGGGAGCTGTTTTTT. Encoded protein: CASSLQRGDTGELFF.

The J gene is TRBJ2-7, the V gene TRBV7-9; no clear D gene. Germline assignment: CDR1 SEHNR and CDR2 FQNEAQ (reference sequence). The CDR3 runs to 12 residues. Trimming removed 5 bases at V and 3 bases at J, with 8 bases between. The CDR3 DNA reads TGTGCCAGCAGCCGCGATAACTACGAGCAGTACTTC. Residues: CASSRDNYEQYF.

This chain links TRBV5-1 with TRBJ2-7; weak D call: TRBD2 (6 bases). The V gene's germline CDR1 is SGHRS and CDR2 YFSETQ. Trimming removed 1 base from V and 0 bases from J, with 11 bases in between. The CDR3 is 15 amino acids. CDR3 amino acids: CASSLYGGGSYEQYF. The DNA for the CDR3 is TGCGCCAGCAGCTTGTACGGGGGAGGCTCCTACGAGCAGTACTTC.

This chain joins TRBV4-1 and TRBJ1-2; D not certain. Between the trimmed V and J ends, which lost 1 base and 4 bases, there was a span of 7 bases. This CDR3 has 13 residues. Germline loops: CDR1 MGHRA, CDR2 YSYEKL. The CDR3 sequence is CASSQGPSYGYTF. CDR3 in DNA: TGCGCCAGCAGCCAAGGACCGAGCTATGGCTACACCTTC.

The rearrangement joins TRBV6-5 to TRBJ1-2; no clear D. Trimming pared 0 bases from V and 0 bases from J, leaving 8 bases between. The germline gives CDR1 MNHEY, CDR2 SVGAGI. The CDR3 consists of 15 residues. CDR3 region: CASSYSPGANYGYTF. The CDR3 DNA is TGTGCCAGCAGTTACTCGCCCGGCGCTAACTATGGCTACACCTTC.

CDR3 DNA: TGTGCCAGCACCTCAGAGGGACCAGGGAGCCCCCTGTTTTTT. Its translation is CASTSEGPGSPLFF. The V gene is TRBV7-9, the J gene TRBJ1-4, with TRBD1 as a possible D gene (5 bases). This CDR3 has 14 amino acids. Trimming removed 7 bases from V and 14 bases from J, with 23 bases in between. Germline CDR1 reads SEHNR; CDR2 reads FQNEAQ (reference sequence).

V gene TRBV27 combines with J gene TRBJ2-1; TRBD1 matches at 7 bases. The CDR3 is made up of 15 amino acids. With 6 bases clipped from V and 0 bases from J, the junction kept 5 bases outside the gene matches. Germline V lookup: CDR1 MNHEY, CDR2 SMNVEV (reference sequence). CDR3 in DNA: TGTGCCAGCAGGATACAGGGGAACTCCTACAATGAGCAGTTCTTC. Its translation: CASRIQGNSYNEQFF.

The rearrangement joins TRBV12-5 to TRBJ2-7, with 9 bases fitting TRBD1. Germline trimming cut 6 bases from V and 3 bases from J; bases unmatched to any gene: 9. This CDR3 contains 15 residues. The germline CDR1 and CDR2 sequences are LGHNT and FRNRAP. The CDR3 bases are TGTGCTAGTGGCACTATACAGGGGGCAATCTACGAGCAGTACTTC. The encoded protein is CASGTIQGAIYEQYF.

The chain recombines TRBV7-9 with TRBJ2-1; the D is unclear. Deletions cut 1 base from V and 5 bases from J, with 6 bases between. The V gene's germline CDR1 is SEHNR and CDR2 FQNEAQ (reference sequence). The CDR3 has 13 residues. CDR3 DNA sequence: TGTGCCAGCAGCTTAGGGTGGGACAATGAGCAGTTCTTC. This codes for CASSLGWDNEQFF.

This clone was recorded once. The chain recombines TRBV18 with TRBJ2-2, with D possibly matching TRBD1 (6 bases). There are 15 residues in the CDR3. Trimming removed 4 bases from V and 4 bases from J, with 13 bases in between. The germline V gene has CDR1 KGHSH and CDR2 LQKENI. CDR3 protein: CASSLGRGGTGELFF. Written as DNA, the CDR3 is TGTGCCAGCTCACTGGGACGAGGGGGCACCGGGGAGCTGTTTTTT.

This CDR3 is CASSYSEGHHNEQFF. The CDR3 nucleotides are TGTGCCAGCAGTTACTCGGAAGGCCACCACAATGAGCAGTTCTTC. The chain recombines TRBV6-5 with TRBJ2-1, with D uncertain. This CDR3 is built from 15 residues. Germline CDR1 is MNHEY and CDR2 is SVGAGI. V lost 0 bases and J lost 5, with 11 bases in between.

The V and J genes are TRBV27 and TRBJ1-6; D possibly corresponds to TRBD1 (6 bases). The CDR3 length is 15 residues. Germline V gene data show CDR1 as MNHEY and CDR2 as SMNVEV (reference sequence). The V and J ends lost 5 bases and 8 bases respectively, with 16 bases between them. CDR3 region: CASSTYTRGDSPLHF. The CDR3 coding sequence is TGTGCCAGCAGTACATACACCAGGGGTGATTCACCCCTCCACTTT.

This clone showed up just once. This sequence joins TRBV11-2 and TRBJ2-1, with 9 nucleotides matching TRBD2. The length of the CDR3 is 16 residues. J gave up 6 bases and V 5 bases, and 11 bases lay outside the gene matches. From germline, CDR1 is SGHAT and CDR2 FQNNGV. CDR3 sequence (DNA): TGTGCCAGCAGCCCCTTAGCGGGAGCAGGTTCCAATGAGCAGTTCTTC. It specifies CASSPLAGAGSNEQFF.

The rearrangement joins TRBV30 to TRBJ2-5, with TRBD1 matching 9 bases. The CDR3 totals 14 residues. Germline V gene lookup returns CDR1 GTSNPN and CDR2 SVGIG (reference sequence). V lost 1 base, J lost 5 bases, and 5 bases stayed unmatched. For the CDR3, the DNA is TGTGCCTGGAGTGCAACAGGGGGCGGGGAGACCCAGTACTTC. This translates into CAWSATGGGETQYF.

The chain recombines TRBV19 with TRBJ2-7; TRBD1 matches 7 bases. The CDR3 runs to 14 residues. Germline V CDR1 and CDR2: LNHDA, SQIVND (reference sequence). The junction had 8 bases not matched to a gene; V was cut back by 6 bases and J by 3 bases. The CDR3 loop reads CASSPYRGHYEQYF. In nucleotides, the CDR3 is TGTGCCAGTAGCCCATACAGGGGTCACTACGAGCAGTACTTC.

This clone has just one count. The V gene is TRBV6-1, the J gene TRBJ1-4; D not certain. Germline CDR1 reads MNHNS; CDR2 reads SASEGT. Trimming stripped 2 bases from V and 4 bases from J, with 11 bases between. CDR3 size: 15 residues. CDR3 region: CASSELGYLNEKLFF. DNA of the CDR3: TGTGCCAGCAGTGAATTGGGCTACCTTAATGAAAAACTGTTTTTT.

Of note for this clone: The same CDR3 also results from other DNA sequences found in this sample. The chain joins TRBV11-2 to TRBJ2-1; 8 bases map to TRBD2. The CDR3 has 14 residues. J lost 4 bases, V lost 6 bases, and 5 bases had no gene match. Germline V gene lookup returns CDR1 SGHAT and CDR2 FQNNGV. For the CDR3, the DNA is TGTGCCAGCAGTCCTAGCGGGCCATACAATGAGCAGTTCTTC. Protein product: CASSPSGPYNEQFF.